What follows describes a single T cell receptor (beta chain). As yet, its antigen is unknown. TCR beta VDJ and CDR3 profiles were obtained from a genomic DNA template. Using its own MiXCR run on the reads, TCRdb lists one record per CDR3 protein. This sample has hundreds of thousands of distinct CDR3 sequences; 65% to 80% occur once, and the top ten carry 3.5% to 4.5%. This entry belongs to a study of CD8+CD57+ T cells in acquired aplastic anemia. Background on the study: The mean DNA yield obtained from sorted CD4+ and CD8+ cells came to around 3 ug. Reads per healthy sample averaged approximately 9.9 million (CD4+) and 11 million to 14 million (CD8+). Study-level findings and limits: The CD8+ Simpson's diversity of patients and controls was not significantly different.

The V segment lost 4 bases and the J segment 2 bases; nucleotides outside the gene matches: 2. CDR3 length: 14 amino acids. The TCR was taken from a human donor in good health, serving as a control. The rearrangement uses TRBV12-3 or TRBV12-4 and TRBJ2-3; TRBD2 matches at 8 bases. The sample taken for sequencing was sorted CD4+, CD8+, or CD8+CD57+ T cells (not recorded which) from PBMCs. In DNA form, the CDR3 reads TGTGCCAGCAGTTGGACTAGCAACACAGATACGCAGTATTTT. This sequence encodes CASSWTSNTDTQYF.